A single sample is the source of the 20 T cell receptor beta chains below, sequenced in a study of T cells in Graves' hyperthyroidism and ophthalmopathy. TCR beta CDR3 regions were amplified from RNA transcripts. The HTBI set primed first-round TCR CDR3 RT-PCR. TCRdb re-called the multiplex PCR reads with MiXCR, one entry per CDR3 protein. This table holds some 600,000 distinct CDR3 sequences, 14% found once. Source material: blood. The receptor source for this set is a woman aged 25-40 years with Graves' hyperthyroidism that later progressed to Graves' ophthalmopathy.

Concerning this clonotype itself: A much larger clonotype is one base distant, so this may be a read error. The chain links TRBV15 to TRBJ1-1, with a tentative D call TRBD1 (5 bases). Per germline, CDR1 LNHNV and CDR2 YYDKDF (reference sequence). The CDR3 length is 14 residues. The CDR3 region is CATNRERGYGEAFF. The DNA for the CDR3 is TGTGCCACCAACAGAGAGCGGGGGTACGGTGAAGCTTTCTTT.

This clonotype came up a few times. V is TRBV5-1 and J is TRBJ1-2; TRBD1 might be the D (5 bases). V was shortened by 0 bases and J by 14 bases, with 17 bases between the two germline ends. The CDR3 loop spans 13 amino acids. In germline, CDR1 is SGHRS, CDR2 YFSETQ. In nucleotides, the CDR3 is TGCGCCAGCAGCTTGGGGGGACCCGTCCGCTGGACCTTC. Residues: CASSLGGPVRWTF.

This clonotype was detected many times. The chain recombines TRBV20-1 with TRBJ2-1, with TRBD2 matching over 9 bases. Germline-derived CDR1 and CDR2 are DFQATT and SNEGSKA (reference sequence). The CDR3 totals 17 residues. V dropped 0 bases and J dropped 6; count of bases not matched to a gene: 12. The CDR3 coding sequence is TGCAGTGCTAGAGATAGGGAGGCGGGAGGGCCCCGCAATGAGCAGTTCTTC. It yields the protein CSARDREAGGPRNEQFF.

This clonotype was recorded a few times. CDR3 nucleotide sequence: TGTGCCAGCAGTCAACAGACAGGGGGCCGCGCTGAAGCTTTCTTT. Amino acid sequence: CASSQQTGGRAEAFF. The rearrangement links TRBV28 to TRBJ1-1, with 10 positions matching TRBD1. The germline V gene encodes CDR1 MDHEN and CDR2 SYDVKM. Trimming at V came to 5 bases and at J to 6 bases, leaving 9 bases not matched to a gene. The CDR3 is 15 amino acids. Full variable domain (outside the CDR3, taken from reference TRBV28 and TRBJ1-1): DVKVTQSSRYLVKRTGEKVFLECVQDMDHENMFWYRQDPGLGLRLIYFSYDVKMKEKGDIPEGYSVSREKKERFSLILESASTNQTSMYLCASSQQTGGRAEAFFGQGTRLTVV.

This clonotype was seen at least ten times. The chain uses TRBV27 and TRBJ1-6, with 9 bases identical to TRBD1. Germline V gene sequence: CDR1 MNHEY, CDR2 SMNVEV (reference sequence). J was trimmed by 7 bases and V by 5 bases; bases with no gene match: 6. CDR3 length equals 15 residues. Here the CDR3 reads CASSPLQGANSPLHF. The CDR3 DNA follows: TGTGCCAGCAGTCCACTACAGGGGGCCAATTCACCCCTCCACTTT.

J is TRBJ2-7 and V is TRBV11-2; the match to TRBD2 covers 12 bases. V lost 5 bases, J lost 3 bases, and 8 bases stayed unmatched. CDR3 length equals 16 residues. Germline assignment: CDR1 SGHAT and CDR2 FQNNGV. The DNA of the CDR3 is TGTGCCAGCAGCGCCCAACCGGGACTAGCGGGCTACGAGCAGTACTTC. It specifies CASSAQPGLAGYEQYF.

The rearrangement links TRBV15 to TRBJ2-1; 7 nucleotides line up with TRBD1. This CDR3 contains 15 residues. Germline CDR1 reads LNHNV; CDR2 reads YYDKDF (reference sequence). V lost 4 bases, J lost 8 bases, and 11 bases stayed unmatched. The CDR3 is CATSTTGAQGYEQFF. For the CDR3, the DNA is TGTGCCACCAGCACCACAGGGGCCCAGGGATATGAGCAGTTCTTC.

This clonotype was recorded many times. The CDR3 here is CATSDERQGRHEQFF. CDR3 nucleotides: TGTGCCACCAGTGACGAACGACAGGGTCGTCATGAGCAGTTCTTC. V gene TRBV24-1 combines with J gene TRBJ2-1; 7 bases fit TRBD1. The germline CDR1 and CDR2 sequences are KGHDR and SFDVKD. Trimming took 4 bases from V and 8 from J; bases not matched to a gene: 10. CDR3 length: 15 residues.

There are many counts of this clonotype. The rearrangement joins TRBV3-1 to TRBJ2-1; TRBD2 matches at 12 bases. V dropped 5 bases and J dropped 9; count of bases not matched to a gene: 8. From germline, CDR1 is LGHDT and CDR2 YNNKEL (reference sequence). CDR3 size: 15 residues. The CDR3 DNA follows: TGTGCCAGCAGCTTTCGACTAGCGGGAGAAGGTGAGCAGTTCTTC. It yields the protein CASSFRLAGEGEQFF.

The rearrangement uses TRBV11-3 and TRBJ2-7, with TRBD1 identical over 7 bases. The CDR3 consists of 15 residues. CDR1 SGHNT and CDR2 YENEEA come from the germline V gene. V lost 7 bases to trimming and J lost 2 bases; unmatched junction nucleotides: 11. CDR3 coding DNA: TGTGCCAGCACCCCAACGCCGGGGACAGCCTACGAGCAGTACTTC. It specifies CASTPTPGTAYEQYF.

This clonotype was recorded at least ten times. The chain recombines TRBV28 with TRBJ2-7, with D unresolved. Germline-derived CDR1 and CDR2 are MDHEN and SYDVKM. CDR3 length equals 14 residues. Trimming shortened V by 6 bases and J by 5 bases, and 17 bases separated the two germline ends. CDR3 amino acids: CASSRGAPADEQYF. The CDR3 DNA is TGTGCCAGCAGCCGAGGAGCCCCTGCCGACGAGCAGTACTTC.

This clonotype was observed at least ten times. This chain joins TRBV6-1 and TRBJ1-1, with 8 bases matching TRBD1. Germline loops: CDR1 MNHNS, CDR2 SASEGT. CDR3 length: 14 residues. J lost 1 base, V lost 10 bases, and 8 bases had no gene match. DNA of the CDR3: TGTGCCACCCAGAAAGACAGGGGGAACACTGAAGCTTTCTTT. This translates into CATQKDRGNTEAFF.

The V gene is TRBV19, the J gene TRBJ1-2, with no clear D. Germline-derived CDR1 and CDR2 are LNHDA and SQIVND (reference sequence). The germline V and J ends were trimmed by 2 bases and 10 bases, with 14 bases remaining between them. There are 13 residues in the CDR3. The CDR3 nucleotides are TGTGCCAGTAGTATACTCCCGGGCCTGGCCTACACCTTC. Its protein is CASSILPGLAYTF. Variable domain in full (rest from reference TRBV19 and TRBJ1-2): DGGITQSPKYLFRKEGQNVTLSCEQNLNHDAMYWYRQDPGQGLRLIYYSQIVNDFQKGDIAEGYSVSREKKESFPLTVTSAQKNPTAFYLCASSILPGLAYTFGSGTRLTVV.

This clonotype was seen ten or more times. The J gene is TRBJ2-3, the V gene TRBV20-1; 8 bases line up with TRBD2. CDR3 length: 17 amino acids. Trimming removed 1 base from V and 2 bases from J; junction bases left unmatched: 11. Germline CDR1 and CDR2: DFQATT and SNEGSKA (reference sequence). The CDR3 loop is CSARAAAGGPSTDTQYF. DNA of the CDR3: TGCAGTGCTAGAGCGGCGGCGGGAGGCCCTTCCACAGATACGCAGTATTTT.

This clonotype was seen a few times. The V call is TRBV7-9, the J call TRBJ1-6; 7 bases align to TRBD1. The CDR3 consists of 15 residues. Germline V CDR1 and CDR2: SEHNR, FQNEAQ (reference sequence). The ends lost 5 bases at V and 10 bases at J; junction bases unmatched: 11. CDR3: CASSPSTGISSPLHF. The CDR3 DNA reads as TGTGCCAGCAGCCCCTCGACAGGGATTAGCTCACCCCTCCACTTT.

This clonotype has just a few counts. The DNA of the CDR3 is TGTGCCAGCAGATCCGCACAGGGGGCCTGGTCCGGGGAGCTGTTTTTT. Protein product: CASRSAQGAWSGELFF. The chain has TRBV28 and TRBJ2-2, with TRBD1 matching over 9 bases. The junction had 11 bases not matched to a gene; V was cut back by 6 bases and J by 6 bases. The CDR3 covers 16 residues. CDR1 is MDHEN and CDR2 is SYDVKM in the germline V gene. Variable domain in full (rest from reference TRBV28 and TRBJ2-2): DVKVTQSSRYLVKRTGEKVFLECVQDMDHENMFWYRQDPGLGLRLIYFSYDVKMKEKGDIPEGYSVSREKKERFSLILESASTNQTSMYLCASRSAQGAWSGELFFGEGSRLTVL.

This clonotype was recorded once. A much bigger clone sits one base away, suggesting this may be a read error. This rearrangement joins TRBV30 to TRBJ2-7; 11 bases fit TRBD2. CDR1 is GTSNPN and CDR2 is SVGIG in the germline V gene (reference sequence). The CDR3 runs 15 residues. The CDR3 loop reads CAWNSGRVSSSEQYF. CDR3 sequence (DNA): TGTGCCTGGAATAGCGGGAGGGTAAGCTCCTCCGAGCAGTACTTC.

This clonotype has at least ten counts. The chain recombines TRBV5-1 with TRBJ2-7; a possible D gene is TRBD2 (5 bases). Trimming pared 0 bases from V and 5 bases from J, leaving 9 bases between. Germline V CDR1 and CDR2: SGHRS, YFSETQ. This CDR3 is built from 13 residues. The CDR3, as DNA: TGCGCCAGCAGCTTGGCCGGGATGAACGAGCAGTACTTC. It codes for CASSLAGMNEQYF.

This clonotype was detected ten times or more. This sequence joins TRBV12-3 or TRBV12-4 and TRBJ2-7; TRBD1 is a possible D gene (5 bases). The CDR3 is 13 amino acids. Trimming cost V 2 bases and J 2 bases, with 7 bases left between them. CDR3 amino acids: CASSLQGPYEQYF. The CDR3 nucleotides are TGTGCCAGCAGTTTACAGGGTCCCTACGAGCAGTACTTC.

Concerning this clonotype itself: The junction departs from germline at one end; a sequencing error may be responsible. This sequence joins TRBV27 and TRBJ2-5; 7 bases line up with TRBD1. This CDR3 contains 13 residues. CDR1 MNHEY and CDR2 SMNVEV come from the germline V gene (reference sequence). CDR3 bases: TGTGCCAGCAGTTTTAATCAGGGGGTTACCCAGCACTTC. Its protein is CASSFNQGVTQHF.